This T cell receptor (beta chain) was documented in a study of blood T cell repertoires in COVID-19. Across the whole study: Sites in the United States, Italy and Spain provided acute and convalescent COVID-19 samples. Sources were T cells, B-cell-depleted T cells, or PBMCs; the material itself was cDNA or gDNA.

Repertoires were generated with immunoSEQ multiplex PCR, while TCRdb's copy carries only in-frame clones and drops some. The sample consists of 85,000 to 90,000 clones, approximately 86% of them appearing once. V lost 3 bases and J lost 5; bases outside the gene matches: 6. The CDR3 consists of 13 residues. Looked up from germline, CDR1 is DFQATT and CDR2 is SNEGSKA (reference sequence). The chain links TRBV20-1 to TRBJ2-7; TRBD1 aligns across 8 bases. The specimen was peripheral blood. The sequence came from an elderly man with active or convalescent COVID-19. Here the CDR3 reads CSASRTGRNEQYF. The CDR3, as DNA: TGCAGTGCTAGTAGGACAGGGAGGAACGAGCAGTACTTC.